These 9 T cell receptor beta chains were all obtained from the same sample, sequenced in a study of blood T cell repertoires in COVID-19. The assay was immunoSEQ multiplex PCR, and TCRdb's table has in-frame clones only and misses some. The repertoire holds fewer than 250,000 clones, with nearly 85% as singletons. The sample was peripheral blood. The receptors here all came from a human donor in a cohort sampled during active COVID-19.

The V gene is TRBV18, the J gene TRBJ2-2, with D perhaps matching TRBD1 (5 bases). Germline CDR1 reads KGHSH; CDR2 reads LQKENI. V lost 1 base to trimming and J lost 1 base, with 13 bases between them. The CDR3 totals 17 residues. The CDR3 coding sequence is TGTGCCAGCTCACCACTGACAGTAACAGGGAACACCGGGGAGCTGTTTTTT. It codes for CASSPLTVTGNTGELFF.

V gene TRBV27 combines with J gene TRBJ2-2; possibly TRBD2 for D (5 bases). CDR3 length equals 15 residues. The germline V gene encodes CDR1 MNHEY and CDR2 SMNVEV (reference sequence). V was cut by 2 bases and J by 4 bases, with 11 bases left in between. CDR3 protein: CASSLPPGLTGELFF. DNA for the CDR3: TGTGCCAGCAGTTTACCCCCCGGACTCACCGGGGAGCTGTTTTTT.

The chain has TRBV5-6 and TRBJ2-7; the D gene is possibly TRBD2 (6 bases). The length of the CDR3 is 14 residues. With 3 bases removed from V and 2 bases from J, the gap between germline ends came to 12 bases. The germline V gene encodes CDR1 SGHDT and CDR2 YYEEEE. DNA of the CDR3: TGTGCCAGCAGCTCGTGGACTACTACCTACGAGCAGTACTTC. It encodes CASSSWTTTYEQYF.

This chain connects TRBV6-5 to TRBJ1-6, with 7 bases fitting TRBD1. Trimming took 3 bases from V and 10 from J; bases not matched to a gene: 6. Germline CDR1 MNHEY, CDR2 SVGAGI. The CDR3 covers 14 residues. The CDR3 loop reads CASSYGQGGSPLHF. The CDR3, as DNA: TGTGCCAGCAGTTATGGGCAGGGGGGATCACCCCTCCACTTT.

The CDR3 nucleotides are TGTGCCAGTAGTAGGGGACAGGGAAGTGTTCTGAACACTGAAGCTTTCTTT. It specifies CASSRGQGSVLNTEAFF. The chain combines TRBV19 with TRBJ1-1, with TRBD1 identical over 9 bases. This CDR3 spans 17 amino acids. The germline gives CDR1 LNHDA, CDR2 SQIVND (reference sequence). With V trimmed by 4 bases and J by 0 bases, 9 bases remained unmatched.

The CDR3 DNA sequence: TGTGCCAGCAGCTCCGGGACAGGGACTTCACCCCTCCACTTT. Translated, it gives CASSSGTGTSPLHF. This chain uses TRBV6-5 with TRBJ1-6; TRBD1 agrees at 9 bases. The germline V gene has CDR1 MNHEY and CDR2 SVGAGI. The CDR3 sequence is 14 residues long. V trimming: 6 bases; J trimming: 9 bases; junction bases outside the gene matches: 6.

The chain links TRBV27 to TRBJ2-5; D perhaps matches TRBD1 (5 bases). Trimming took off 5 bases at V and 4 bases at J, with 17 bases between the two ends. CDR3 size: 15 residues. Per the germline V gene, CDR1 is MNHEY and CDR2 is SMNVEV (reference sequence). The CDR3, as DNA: TGTGCCAGCAGTCCGCGACAGACTTTCAGAGAGACCCAGTACTTC. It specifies CASSPRQTFRETQYF.

The CDR3 DNA reads TGTGCCAGCAGCTTAAAAGTTAACGGGGGCTACACCTTC. Its protein product is CASSLKVNGGYTF. This rearrangement joins TRBV7-3 to TRBJ1-2; D not certain. Germline V gene sequence: CDR1 SGHTA, CDR2 FQGTGA. The CDR3 is made up of 13 amino acids. Deletions cut 1 base from V and 8 bases from J, with 11 bases between.

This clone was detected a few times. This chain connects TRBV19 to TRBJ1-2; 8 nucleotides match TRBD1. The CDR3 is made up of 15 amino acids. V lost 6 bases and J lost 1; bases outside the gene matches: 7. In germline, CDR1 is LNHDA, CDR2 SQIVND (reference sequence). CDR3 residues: CASSLDRGSNYGYTF. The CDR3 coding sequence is TGTGCCAGTAGCCTCGACAGGGGAAGTAACTATGGCTACACCTTC.